Listed below are T cell receptor beta chains from one sample, sequenced in a study of identical twins. One entry per CDR3 protein results from TCRdb running MiXCR on the 5' RACE reads. The table shows a few hundred thousand distinct CDR3 sequences, with approximately 25% occurring only once. These data also featured in a second study, about T cells expressing NK-cell markers.

The sample comprised CD4+ T cells sorted from blood. Receptors originate from a woman aged 18-29 years in good health. Each CDR3 is given with its conserved first and last residue. The D gene is left open where the match is weak. The size of a clone is reported for some rows only, either as once, few or many, or as a class for expanded clones.

CDR3 DNA,CDR3 protein,V gene,J gene,D gene,clone size
TGTGCCATCAGTGAGTCGGGAGGAATGAACACTGAAGCTTTCTTT,CAISESGGMNTEAFF,TRBV10-3,TRBJ1-1,.,few
TGTGCCAGCAACATCAGGGGCGGAGAGACCCAGTACTTC,CASNIRGGETQYF,TRBV6-2/TRBV6-3,TRBJ2-5,.,few
TGCAGCGTTTCCAGACGGTACACTGAAGCTTTCTTT,CSVSRRYTEAFF,TRBV29-1,TRBJ1-1,.,.
TGTGCCAGCAGCCGACGACTTGCCACCCAGTACTTC,CASSRRLATQYF,TRBV28,TRBJ2-5,.,few
TGTGCCAGCAGCTCAGGGGGGGGAAGGGTCCCCGAGCAGTACTTC,CASSSGGGRVPEQYF,TRBV7-2,TRBJ2-7,.,few
TGTGCCAGCAGTTACGGGGACGGGGAGCTGTTTTTT,CASSYGDGELFF,TRBV6-6,TRBJ2-2,.,.
TGTGCCAGCAGTACCACGACGGGACCCTACGAGCAGTACTTC,CASSTTTGPYEQYF,TRBV12-3/TRBV12-4,TRBJ2-7,.,.
TGTGCCAGCAGCTTAAACGGGCTAGCGGGGGAGCAGTACTTC,CASSLNGLAGEQYF,TRBV7-9,TRBJ2-7,TRBD2,once
TGTGCCAGCAGCGCGATGGGGCTGCGGGACTATGGCTACACCTTC,CASSAMGLRDYGYTF,TRBV7-9,TRBJ1-2,.,.
TGTGCCACCCAGGGAAGCCTAGGTGAGCAGTTCTTC,CATQGSLGEQFF,TRBV24-1,TRBJ2-1,.,few
TGTGCCAGCAGCAAAAGGGGGGCTCTAAGCTCCTACAATGAGCAGTTCTTC,CASSKRGALSSYNEQFF,TRBV21-1,TRBJ2-1,.,.
TGCAGCGCCGTCCGGGGGGAGGTGAAGCATTTT,CSAVRGEVKHF,TRBV29-1,TRBJ1-5,.,few
TGCAGTGCTAGAGCCCTAGCGGGAGGGCACACCGGGGAGCTGTTTTTT,CSARALAGGHTGELFF,TRBV20-1,TRBJ2-2,TRBD2,few
TGTGCCAGCAGCCACCGGCCGGGGGGTAATGAGCAGTTCTTC,CASSHRPGGNEQFF,TRBV7-3,TRBJ2-1,TRBD2,many
TGTGCCAGCAGTTTGGTTGGCGGTCCCCACGAGCAGTACTTC,CASSLVGGPHEQYF,TRBV6-5,TRBJ2-7,.,.
TGTGCCAGCAGCTTGAATCCAGAAAACATTCAGTACTTC,CASSLNPENIQYF,TRBV5-6,TRBJ2-4,.,.
TGCAGTGCTAGAAGGACTTCCTCGGCGGGGACCCAGTACTTC,CSARRTSSAGTQYF,TRBV20-1,TRBJ2-5,.,.
TGCAGCGTTGAGAGACTCGCTTCCTACAATGAGCAGTTCTTC,CSVERLASYNEQFF,TRBV29-1,TRBJ2-1,.,.
TGTGCTAGCAGCTTAGCTCTAGCGGCGGAGCAGTACTTC,CASSLALAAEQYF,TRBV7-7,TRBJ2-7,TRBD2,.
TGTGCCAGCAGTTACTCAGGGACCTTAACCTACGAGCAGTACTTC,CASSYSGTLTYEQYF,TRBV6-5,TRBJ2-7,.,once
TGTGCCAGCAGTTTTCTGGTTGGGACTGAAGCTTTCTTT,CASSFLVGTEAFF,TRBV12-3/TRBV12-4,TRBJ1-1,.,.
TGCAGTGCTAGGGGGAGGGCAGGTTCTTTTTATAATGAGCAGTTCTTC,CSARGRAGSFYNEQFF,TRBV20-1,TRBJ2-1,TRBD2,once
TGTGCCAGCAGCAGAGGACTAGCGGGTTACGAGGTGGGGAGGACAGATACGCAGTATTTT,CASSRGLAGYEVGRTDTQYF,TRBV21-1,TRBJ2-3,.,many
TGTGCCAGCAGGGCAGGGGACCATAGCAATCAGCCCCAGCATTTT,CASRAGDHSNQPQHF,TRBV2,TRBJ1-5,.,once
TGCGCCAGCACCCTAGAAGGTACTGGCGGGGAGCTGTTTTTT,CASTLEGTGGELFF,TRBV10-2,TRBJ2-2,.,few
TGCAGTGCTAGAGATGACAGGAACTATGGCTACACCTTC,CSARDDRNYGYTF,TRBV20-1,TRBJ1-2,.,few
TGTGCCAGCAGTCAGGGTAGTAGCGGGGAGCTGTTTTTT,CASSQGSSGELFF,TRBV9,TRBJ2-2,.,.
TGCGCCAGCAGCCATCCTAGCGGGGGGAACAATGAGCAGTTCTTC,CASSHPSGGNNEQFF,TRBV5-1,TRBJ2-1,TRBD2,few
TGTGCCAGCACCCCTCGTCAGGTCCAAGAGACCCAGTACTTC,CASTPRQVQETQYF,TRBV6-2/TRBV6-3,TRBJ2-5,.,.
TGCGCCAGCAGCACCACTCGGACAGCCAAAGGGGCTTTCTTT,CASSTTRTAKGAFF,TRBV5-1,TRBJ1-1,.,.
TGTGCCAGCAGCCTGGGACAGACCGACTATGGCTACACCTTC,CASSLGQTDYGYTF,TRBV12-3/TRBV12-4,TRBJ1-2,TRBD1,.
TGTGCCAGCAGTTGGCTCGGGGAATCTAGCACAGATACGCAGTATTTT,CASSWLGESSTDTQYF,TRBV6-5,TRBJ2-3,.,few
TGTGCCAGCAGCCAACCAGGGGGCCACACTGAAGCTTTCTTT,CASSQPGGHTEAFF,TRBV3-1,TRBJ1-1,TRBD1,few
TGTGCCAGCAGTCTACAAAGCCTTTTGGATTCACCCCTCCACTTT,CASSLQSLLDSPLHF,TRBV25-1,TRBJ1-6,.,.
TGCGCCAGCAGCTGGCGGGGGGGGCTCCGCAATGAGCAGTTCTTC,CASSWRGGLRNEQFF,TRBV5-1,TRBJ2-1,TRBD2,once
TGCGCCAGCAGCTCGCGGGGGGCAAACTACAATGAGCAGTTCTTC,CASSSRGANYNEQFF,TRBV5-1,TRBJ2-1,TRBD2,few
TGTGCCAGCAGCAAGACACTAGCGGGGGGCCGTCATGAGCAGTTCTTC,CASSKTLAGGRHEQFF,TRBV7-3,TRBJ2-1,TRBD2,few
TGTGCCAGCTCACCTAGAGGATCCTACGAGCAGTACTTC,CASSPRGSYEQYF,TRBV18,TRBJ2-7,.,few
TGCGCCAGCAGCTTCGGCGGCACCGTAAACAATGAGCAGTTCTTC,CASSFGGTVNNEQFF,TRBV5-1,TRBJ2-1,.,many
TGCAGTGCTAGAGTCCCGGCACAAGAGACCCAGTACTTC,CSARVPAQETQYF,TRBV20-1,TRBJ2-5,.,few
TGTGCCTTAAAGGCTGGGGGCACTGAAGCTTTCTTT,CALKAGGTEAFF,TRBV6-6,TRBJ1-1,.,.
TGTGCCAGCAGTTTCCTCGGGTCTGAAAAACTGTTTTTT,CASSFLGSEKLFF,TRBV12-3/TRBV12-4,TRBJ1-4,.,few
TGTGCCAGCAGCTTAGCACTTGTCGGGGATACGCAGTATTTT,CASSLALVGDTQYF,TRBV7-2,TRBJ2-3,.,.
TGTGCCAGCAAAGCGGGCCCTGAGCAGTTCTTC,CASKAGPEQFF,TRBV12-3/TRBV12-4,TRBJ2-1,.,few
TGTGCCAGCAGTTTTCATAGCGGGGAGCAGTACTTC,CASSFHSGEQYF,TRBV12-3/TRBV12-4,TRBJ2-7,TRBD2,.
TGCAGTGCGGTTGGGACAGGGGGCTCCTTAAACTATGGCTACACCTTC,CSAVGTGGSLNYGYTF,TRBV20-1,TRBJ1-2,TRBD1,.
TGTGCCAGCAGCTTTACGGGGACCAATTACAATGAGCAGTTCTTC,CASSFTGTNYNEQFF,TRBV5-6,TRBJ2-1,.,few
TGTGCCAGCAGCCAAATCTCCGGGGTCTCCTACAATGAGCAGTTCTTC,CASSQISGVSYNEQFF,TRBV3-1,TRBJ2-1,.,.
TGTGCCAGCAGCGGGTCGGGGGCGCAGTTCTTC,CASSGSGAQFF,TRBV7-2,TRBJ2-1,.,.
TGTGCCAGCAGTTTAGGGCGGGGGTACAATGAGCAGTTCTTC,CASSLGRGYNEQFF,TRBV12-3/TRBV12-4,TRBJ2-1,TRBD2,many
TGTGCCAGCAACCCCACAGGGGAGACCCAGTACTTC,CASNPTGETQYF,TRBV2,TRBJ2-5,.,few
TGTGCCAGCAGACAGGGTGTTAGCAGGTACGAGCAGTACTTC,CASRQGVSRYEQYF,TRBV7-2,TRBJ2-7,.,.
TGTGCCACCAGTGATGGACATCTAGCGGGAGACTCAACAGATACGCAGTATTTT,CATSDGHLAGDSTDTQYF,TRBV24-1,TRBJ2-3,TRBD2,.
TGTGCCAGCAGCGTCGGGGGTACTAATGAAAAACTGTTTTTT,CASSVGGTNEKLFF,TRBV9,TRBJ1-4,.,.
TGTGCCAGCACCGAAGTTCGGGGAGCTTTCTTT,CASTEVRGAFF,TRBV7-9,TRBJ1-1,.,.
TGTGCCAGCAGCTTAAAAAGGGCGGGCCCCTACGAGCAGTACTTC,CASSLKRAGPYEQYF,TRBV7-2,TRBJ2-7,.,few
TGCGCCAGCAGCACGGGGACAGGGTCTTTGACAGATACGCAGTATTTT,CASSTGTGSLTDTQYF,TRBV5-1,TRBJ2-3,TRBD1,.
TGTGCCAGCAGCTCCCAGATTAACACTGAAGCTTTCTTT,CASSSQINTEAFF,TRBV7-9,TRBJ1-1,.,.
TGTGCCAGCTCCCCCGGGGGGCTTATGGAAGCTTTCTTT,CASSPGGLMEAFF,TRBV18,TRBJ1-1,.,.